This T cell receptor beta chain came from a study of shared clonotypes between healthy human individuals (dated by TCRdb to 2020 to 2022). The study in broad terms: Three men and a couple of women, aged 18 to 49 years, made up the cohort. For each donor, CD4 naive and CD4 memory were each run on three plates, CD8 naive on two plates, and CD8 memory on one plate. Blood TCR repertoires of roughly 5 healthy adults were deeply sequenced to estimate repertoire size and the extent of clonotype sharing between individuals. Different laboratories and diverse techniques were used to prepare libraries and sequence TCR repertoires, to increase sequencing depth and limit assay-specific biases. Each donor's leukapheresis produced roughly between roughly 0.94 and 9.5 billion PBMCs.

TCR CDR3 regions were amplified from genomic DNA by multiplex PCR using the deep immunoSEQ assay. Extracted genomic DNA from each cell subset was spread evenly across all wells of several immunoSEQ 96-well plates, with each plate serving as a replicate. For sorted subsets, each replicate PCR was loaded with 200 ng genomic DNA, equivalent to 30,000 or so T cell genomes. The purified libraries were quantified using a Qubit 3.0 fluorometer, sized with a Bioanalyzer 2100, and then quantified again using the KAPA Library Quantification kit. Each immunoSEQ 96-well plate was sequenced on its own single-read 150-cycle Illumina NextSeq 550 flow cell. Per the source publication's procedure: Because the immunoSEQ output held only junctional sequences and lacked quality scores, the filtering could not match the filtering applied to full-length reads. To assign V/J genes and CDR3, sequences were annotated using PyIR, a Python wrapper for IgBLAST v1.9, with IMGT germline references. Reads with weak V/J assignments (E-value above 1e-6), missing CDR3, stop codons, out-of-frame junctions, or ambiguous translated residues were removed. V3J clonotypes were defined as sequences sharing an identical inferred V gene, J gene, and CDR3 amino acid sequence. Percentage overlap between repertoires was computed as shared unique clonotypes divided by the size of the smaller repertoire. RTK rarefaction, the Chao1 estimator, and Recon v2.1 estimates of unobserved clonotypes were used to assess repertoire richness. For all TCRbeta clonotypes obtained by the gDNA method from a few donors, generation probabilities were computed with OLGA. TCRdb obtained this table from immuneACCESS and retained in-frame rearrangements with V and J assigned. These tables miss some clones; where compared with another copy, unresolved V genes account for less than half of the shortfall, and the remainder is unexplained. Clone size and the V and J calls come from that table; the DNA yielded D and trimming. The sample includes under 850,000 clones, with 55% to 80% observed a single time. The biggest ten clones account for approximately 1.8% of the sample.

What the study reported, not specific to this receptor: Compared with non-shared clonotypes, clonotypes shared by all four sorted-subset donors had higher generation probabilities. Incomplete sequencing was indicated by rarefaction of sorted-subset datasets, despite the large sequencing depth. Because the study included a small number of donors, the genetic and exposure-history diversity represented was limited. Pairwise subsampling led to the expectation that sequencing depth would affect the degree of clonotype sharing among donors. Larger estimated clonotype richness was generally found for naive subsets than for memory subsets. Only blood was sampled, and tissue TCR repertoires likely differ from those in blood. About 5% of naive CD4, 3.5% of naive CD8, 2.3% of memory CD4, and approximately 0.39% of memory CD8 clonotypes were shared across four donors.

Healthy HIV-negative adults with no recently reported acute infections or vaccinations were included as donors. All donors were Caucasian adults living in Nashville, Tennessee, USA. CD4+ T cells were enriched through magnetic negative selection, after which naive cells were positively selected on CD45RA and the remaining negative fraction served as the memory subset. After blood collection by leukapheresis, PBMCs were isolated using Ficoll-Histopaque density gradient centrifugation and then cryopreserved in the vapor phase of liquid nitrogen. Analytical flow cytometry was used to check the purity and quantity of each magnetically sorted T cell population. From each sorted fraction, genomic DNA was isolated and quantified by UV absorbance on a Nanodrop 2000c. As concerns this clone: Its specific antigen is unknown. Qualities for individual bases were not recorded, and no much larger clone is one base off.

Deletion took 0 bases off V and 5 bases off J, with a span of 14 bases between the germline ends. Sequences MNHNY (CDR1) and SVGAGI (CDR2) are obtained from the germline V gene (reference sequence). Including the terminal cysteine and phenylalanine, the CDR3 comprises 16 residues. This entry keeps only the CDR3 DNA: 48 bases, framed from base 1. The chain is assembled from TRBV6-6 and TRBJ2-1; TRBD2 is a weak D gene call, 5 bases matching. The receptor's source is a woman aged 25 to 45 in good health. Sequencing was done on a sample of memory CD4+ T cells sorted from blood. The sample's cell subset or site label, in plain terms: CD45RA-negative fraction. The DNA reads TGTGCCAGCAGTTACTCGAGAAAAGACTACGACAATGAGCAGTTCTTC. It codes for CASSYSRKDYDNEQFF.